A single sample is the source of the 24 T cell receptor beta chains below, sequenced in a study of CD8+ T cells in alopecia areata. cDNA reverse transcribed from extracted RNA served as the sequencing template. The table came from immunoSEQ multiplex PCR; TCRdb's copy has only in-frame clones and leaves some out. Of about 100,000 clones listed, over 80% are singletons. The treatment here: oral pan-JAK inhibitor, 5-10 mg twice daily. The source material was CD8+ T cells sorted from blood, sampled at week 24, from a patient treated with tofacitinib. The receptors originated from a human donor with alopecia areata.

The rearrangement joins TRBV4-2 to TRBJ2-1; D is uncertain. Germline V gene data show CDR1 as LGHNA and CDR2 as YNFKEQ. The length of the CDR3 is 14 residues. The V end was cut by 2 bases, the J end by 7 bases, with 12 bases between. The CDR3 DNA is TGTGCCAGCAGCCAACCCGAAGAGGTAAATGAGCAGTTCTTC. As protein: CASSQPEEVNEQFF.

The chain links TRBV6-6 to TRBJ2-7, with 9 bases lining up with TRBD1. V gave up 2 bases and J gave up 6 bases; unmatched junction bases: 8. The germline V gene has CDR1 MNHNY and CDR2 SVGAGI (reference sequence). This CDR3 has 15 amino acids. CDR3 amino acids: CASSYGTGSLGEQYF. The CDR3 nucleotides read TGTGCCAGCAGTTACGGGACAGGGTCTCTCGGCGAGCAGTACTTC.

This CDR3 is CASSLPGAYEQYF. The CDR3 DNA follows: TGTGCCAGCAGCCTACCAGGAGCCTACGAGCAGTACTTC. The rearrangement links TRBV7-2 to TRBJ2-7; D is unresolved. Trimming removed 5 bases at V and 2 bases at J, with 10 bases between. Germline V lookup: CDR1 SGHTA, CDR2 FQGNSA. This CDR3 comprises 13 residues.

This rearrangement joins TRBV4-3 to TRBJ1-3, with D hard to call. V gave up 1 base and J gave up 8 bases, with 12 bases separating them. The CDR3 contains 14 residues. Germline assignment: CDR1 LGHNA and CDR2 YSLEER. CDR3 amino acids: CASSQVLEWDTIYF. DNA of the CDR3: TGCGCCAGCAGCCAAGTCCTGGAATGGGACACCATATATTTT.

This clone appeared a single time. V and J are TRBV2 and TRBJ2-5; TRBD1 might be the D (5 bases). Germline V gene lookup returns CDR1 SNHLY and CDR2 FYNNEI. Trimming removed 3 bases from V and 2 bases from J, with 16 bases in between. The CDR3 is 16 amino acids. CDR3 nucleotides: TGTGCCAGCAGTGACCAGGGTGCGACGTTACAAGAGACCCAGTACTTC. Protein product: CASSDQGATLQETQYF. The whole variable domain, filled in from reference TRBV2 and TRBJ2-5, reads EPEVTQTPSHQVTQMGQEVILRCVPISNHLYFYWYRQILGQKVEFLVSFYNNEISEKSEIFDDQFSVERPDGSNFTLKIRSTKLEDSAMYFCASSDQGATLQETQYFGPGTRLLVL.

The chain has TRBV10-3 and TRBJ1-2; D not resolved. Germline V gives CDR1 ENHRY, CDR2 SYGVKD. This CDR3 is 9 amino acids long. The V end lost 10 bases, the J end lost 3 bases, and 3 bases lay between the germline ends. CDR3 region: CATDYGYTF. CDR3 coding DNA: TGTGCCACCGACTATGGCTACACCTTC.

The chain couples TRBV30 to TRBJ2-1; D remains ambiguous. Trimming shortened V by 0 bases and J by 3 bases, and 6 bases separated the two germline ends. The CDR3 extends over 13 amino acids. The germline gives CDR1 GTSNPN, CDR2 SVGIG (reference sequence). The DNA of the CDR3 is TGTGCCTGGAGTGTTGGCAGCTACAATGAGCAGTTCTTC. Protein sequence: CAWSVGSYNEQFF. Full variable domain (missing parts from reference TRBV30 and TRBJ2-1): SQTIHQWPATLVQPVGSPLSLECTVEGTSNPNLYWYRQAAGRGLQLLFYSVGIGQISSEVPQNLSASRPQDRQFILSSKKLLLSDSGFYLCAWSVGSYNEQFFGPGTRLTVL.

The genes are TRBV12-5 and TRBJ2-7, with D unclear. The CDR3 totals 12 residues. Between the trimmed V and J ends, which lost 0 bases and 2 bases, there was a span of 2 bases. Germline-derived CDR1 and CDR2 are LGHNT and FRNRAP. CDR3 nucleotides: TGTGCTAGTGGTTTGGTACCCTACGAGCAGTACTTC. Translating gives CASGLVPYEQYF.

As regards this clone: Distinct nucleotide sequences in the sample also encode this CDR3. The chain couples TRBV6-5 to TRBJ1-1; D is unclear. CDR3 size: 13 residues. Germline V gene data show CDR1 as MNHEY and CDR2 as SVGAGI. V was cut by 1 base and J by 1 base, with 4 bases left in between. The CDR3 bases are TGTGCCAGCAGTTACTTGGGGAACACTGAAGCTTTCTTT. It codes for CASSYLGNTEAFF.

The rearrangement joins TRBV6-5 to TRBJ2-7; 10 bases line up with TRBD1. This CDR3 is 14 amino acids long. Germline lookup yields CDR1 MNHEY and CDR2 SVGAGI. Losses at the gene ends were 11 bases for V and 3 bases for J; bases not matched to a gene: 10. Here the CDR3 reads CAAQAGQGGYEQYF. The CDR3 region has the DNA TGTGCCGCCCAAGCCGGACAGGGGGGCTACGAGCAGTACTTC.

The chain uses TRBV5-4 and TRBJ2-1; TRBD1 matches at 11 bases. Losses at the gene ends were 4 bases for V and 8 bases for J; bases not matched to a gene: 17. The CDR3 contains 18 residues. CDR1 and CDR2 (germline): SGHNT, YYREEE (reference sequence). The CDR3 region is CASSPAPPGQGAYDEQFF. The CDR3, as DNA: TGTGCCAGCAGCCCCGCACCCCCCGGACAGGGGGCATACGATGAGCAGTTCTTC.

The chain recombines TRBV27 with TRBJ2-5, with D tentatively TRBD2 (5 bases). The CDR3 totals 14 residues. Germline CDR1 MNHEY, CDR2 SMNVEV (reference sequence). V was shortened by 1 base and J by 4 bases, with 10 bases between the two germline ends. The CDR3 DNA reads TGTGCCAGCAGTTTATTGGTAGGAGGAGAGACCCAGTACTTC. Translating it yields CASSLLVGGETQYF.

With respect to this clone: The conserved phenylalanine or tryptophan is not found at the CDR3 terminus, so this likely reflects a read error. Because the CDR3's place on the DNA is in doubt, the DNA is left out and the CDR3 is given as listed by TCRdb. The gene calls are TRBV19 and TRBJ2-7; TRBD2, as called in the table, went unchecked against the DNA. The CDR3 totals 10 residues, both ends included. Germline CDR1 and CDR2: LNHDA and SQIVND (reference sequence). This CDR3 reads CASITATVVI.

The chain combines TRBV10-1 with TRBJ2-5, with D unresolved. The CDR3 contains 12 residues. Germline assignment: CDR1 WNHNN and CDR2 SYGVQD (reference sequence). Trimming cost V 3 bases and J 3 bases, with 5 bases left between them. The CDR3, as DNA: TGCGCCAGCAGTGACATCGAAGAGACCCAGTACTTC. Translated, it gives CASSDIEETQYF.

The chain combines TRBV7-9 with TRBJ2-7; D is undetermined. CDR1 is SEHNR, CDR2 FQNEAQ, per germline (reference sequence). Trimming took 4 bases from V and 3 from J, leaving 7 bases between them. The CDR3 sequence is 12 residues long. The CDR3 region has the DNA TGTGCCAGCAGCTGCAGGATCTACGAGCAGTACTTC. Protein product: CASSCRIYEQYF.

The rearrangement joins TRBV11-2 to TRBJ2-7; D not certain. Trimming took 1 base from V and 3 from J, leaving 4 bases between them. CDR3 length: 12 residues. CDR1 is SGHAT, CDR2 FQNNGV, per germline. The CDR3 DNA follows: TGTGCCAGCAGCTTAGGGGACTACGAGCAGTACTTC. Residues: CASSLGDYEQYF. Drawing the rest from reference TRBV11-2 and TRBJ2-7, the complete variable domain is EAGVAQSPRYKIIEKRQSVAFWCNPISGHATLYWYQQILGQGPKLLIQFQNNGVVDDSQLPKDRFSAERLKGVDSTLKIQPAKLEDSAVYLCASSLGDYEQYFGPGTRLTVT.

This rearrangement joins TRBV6-5 to TRBJ2-5; the D call may be TRBD1 or TRBD2 (5 bases each). The CDR3 is made up of 13 amino acids. Germline lookup yields CDR1 MNHEY and CDR2 SVGAGI. V was clipped by 7 bases and J by 2 bases, with 11 bases between them. Here the CDR3 DNA reads TGTGCCAGCACTCCGGGACGACAAGAGACCCAGTACTTC. Amino acid sequence: CASTPGRQETQYF.

The rearrangement links TRBV7-2 to TRBJ2-2; D remains ambiguous. Trimming pared 4 bases from V and 0 bases from J, leaving 12 bases between. Germline V lookup: CDR1 SGHTA, CDR2 FQGNSA. The CDR3 runs 16 residues. As DNA, the CDR3 is TGTGCCAGCAGCTCGGACCGAGGCCCGAACACCGGGGAGCTGTTTTTT. This encodes CASSSDRGPNTGELFF.

V usage is TRBV29-1 and J usage is TRBJ1-5, with D uncertain. CDR3 size: 12 residues. V was pared by 4 bases and J by 3 bases, with 7 bases between. Germline V gene sequence: CDR1 SQVTM, CDR2 ANQGSEA. CDR3 sequence reads: CSVGAVNQPQHF. The CDR3 bases are TGCAGCGTTGGGGCCGTCAATCAGCCCCAGCATTTT.

The V gene is TRBV4-1, the J gene TRBJ2-5; TRBD2 matches 13 bases. Germline V gene lookup returns CDR1 MGHRA and CDR2 YSYEKL. V lost 1 base, J lost 2 bases, and 4 bases stayed unmatched. This CDR3 is built from 17 residues. The CDR3 sequence is CASSQVSGLAGQETQYF. In DNA form, the CDR3 reads TGCGCCAGCAGCCAAGTCTCGGGACTAGCGGGACAAGAGACCCAGTACTTC.

V is TRBV19 and J is TRBJ1-6; 10 bases map to TRBD1. The CDR3 spans 14 residues. Per the germline V gene, CDR1 is LNHDA and CDR2 is SQIVND (reference sequence). Germline trimming cut 6 bases from V and 9 bases from J; bases unmatched to any gene: 5. CDR3 loop: CASRGQGNFSPLHF. The CDR3 DNA reads as TGTGCCAGTAGGGGACAGGGGAATTTTTCACCCCTCCACTTT.

V gene TRBV4-1 combines with J gene TRBJ2-2, with 8 nucleotides matching TRBD1. This CDR3 has 15 amino acids. Germline V gene sequence: CDR1 MGHRA, CDR2 YSYEKL. Losses at the gene ends were 1 base for V and 4 bases for J; bases not matched to a gene: 2. CDR3 residues: CASSQGTGFTGELFF. The CDR3 nucleotides are TGCGCCAGCAGCCAAGGGACAGGGTTCACCGGGGAGCTGTTTTTT.

The rearrangement joins TRBV6-5 to TRBJ1-6; 7 bases align to TRBD1. Trimming took 2 bases from V and 5 from J; bases not matched to a gene: 0. The CDR3 runs to 14 residues. Per the germline V gene, CDR1 is MNHEY and CDR2 is SVGAGI. The CDR3 DNA follows: TGTGCCAGCAGTTACGGGACAGATAATTCACCCCTCCACTTT. Its protein is CASSYGTDNSPLHF.

This rearrangement joins TRBV6-5 to TRBJ2-3, with TRBD2 identical over 8 bases. The V gene's germline CDR1 is MNHEY and CDR2 SVGAGI. This CDR3 has 14 amino acids. Losses at the gene ends were 6 bases for V and 10 bases for J; bases not matched to a gene: 12. DNA for the CDR3: TGTGCCAGCAGCAACGGACTAGCAGCTCCGTCGCAGTATTTT. Encoded protein: CASSNGLAAPSQYF.